The rows below give T cell receptor beta chains drawn from one sample of a study of cytomegalovirus exposure and HLA in healthy donors. Data came from immunoSEQ multiplex PCR; TCRdb stores just in-frame clones and leaves some out. Altogether roughly 190,000 clones are present, 60% to 80% being singletons, with the ten largest covering 3% to 3.5%. Material for sequencing was PBMCs. The receptors come from a female donor in good health and CMV-seronegative. The CDR3 runs from the conserved cysteine through the conserved F or W. Fields, in order: CDR3 DNA, CDR3 protein, J gene, clone size, D gene, V gene. A D gene is named only where the DNA matches it firmly. Some rows have no size entry. The others give once, few or many, or a class for an expanded clone.

TGTGCCAGCAGCGATCGGGACAGGGCCTACGAGCAGTACTTC	CASSDRDRAYEQYF	TRBJ2-7	-	TRBD1	TRBV7-9
TGTGCCTGGAAGGACAGGGGCTCCTACGAGCAGTACTTC	CAWKDRGSYEQYF	TRBJ2-7	-	TRBD1	TRBV30
TGCGCCAGCAGTGAATTACAGGGGAACACTGAAGCTTTCTTT	CASSELQGNTEAFF	TRBJ1-1	few	-	TRBV10-1
TGTGCCAGCAGCGCCCCTTCGGGCGCAACGGGGGGCTACACCTTC	CASSAPSGATGGYTF	TRBJ1-2	-	-	TRBV7-2
TGCGCCAGCAGCGGATCTAGCGGGGGGCCGTACAATGAGCAGTTCTTC	CASSGSSGGPYNEQFF	TRBJ2-1	-	TRBD2	TRBV5-1
TGTGCCTGGAGTGTTGCGGGGGGGCCCTACGAGCAGTACTTC	CAWSVAGGPYEQYF	TRBJ2-7	-	TRBD2	TRBV30
TGTGCCAGCAGCCAGGGACAGGGGAAGAGCACAGATACGCAGTATTTT	CASSQGQGKSTDTQYF	TRBJ2-3	-	TRBD1	TRBV14
TGTGCCAGCTCACCACGTGGTGCACCGCGGGACTATGGCTACACCTTC	CASSPRGAPRDYGYTF	TRBJ1-2	-	-	TRBV18
TGTGCCAGCAGTTCCGACGACAGGGGGCTTTATGGCTACACCTTC	CASSSDDRGLYGYTF	TRBJ1-2	-	TRBD1	TRBV6-6
TGTGCCAGCTCACCCCCGGGACAGGGATACGAGCAGTACTTC	CASSPPGQGYEQYF	TRBJ2-7	-	TRBD1	TRBV18
TGCGCCAGCAGTGACACGCCGACGGATGAGCAGTTCTTC	CASSDTPTDEQFF	TRBJ2-1	-	-	TRBV5-1
TGTGCCAGTAGTCCCCTACAGGGGGCAAATCAGCCCCAGCATTTT	CASSPLQGANQPQHF	TRBJ1-5	once	TRBD1	TRBV19
TGCGCCAGCAGCTTGGAAGGCTCCCGGGCAGATACGCAGTATTTT	CASSLEGSRADTQYF	TRBJ2-3	few	-	TRBV5-1
TGTGCCAGCTCACCACAGGGGGCCACGGGAGGGAACTTC	CASSPQGATGGNF	TRBJ2-7	-	-	TRBV18
TGTGCCAGCAGCTTGGGTACAGATTACACCGGGGAGCTGTTTTTT	CASSLGTDYTGELFF	TRBJ2-2	-	-	TRBV5-4
TGTGCCAGCAGTTCCGTAGCGGGAGAGGCCTACAATGAGCAGTTCTTC	CASSSVAGEAYNEQFF	TRBJ2-1	few	TRBD2	TRBV7-3
TGCGCCAGCAGAGGGGAGGGGCGAAATAATTCACCCCTCCACTTT	CASRGEGRNNSPLHF	TRBJ1-6	-	-	TRBV10-2
TGTGCCAGCAGTTTAGGTGGGACAGTGGCCTACGAGCAGTACTTC	CASSLGGTVAYEQYF	TRBJ2-7	-	TRBD1	TRBV28
TGTGCCAGCAGCTTCGGGGGGGCCTTCGCCGGGGAGCTGTTTTTT	CASSFGGAFAGELFF	TRBJ2-2	-	TRBD2	TRBV5-4
TGTGCCAGCAGTCAATCCGGGACTTTCCAAGGGCAGCCCCAGCATTTT	CASSQSGTFQGQPQHF	TRBJ1-5	-	-	TRBV27
TGCGCCAGCAGCCACCCGGACTTTGTTGGGGAAAAACTGTTTTTT	CASSHPDFVGEKLFF	TRBJ1-4	-	-	TRBV4-1
TGTGCCAGCAGTCCCCAGGGCACTGAAGCTTTCTTT	CASSPQGTEAFF	TRBJ1-1	-	-	TRBV28
TGTGCCAGCAGCTTAGTGGGACAGGGGGCGGCTGAGCAGTTCTTC	CASSLVGQGAAEQFF	TRBJ2-1	few	TRBD1	TRBV7-6
TGCGCCAGCAGCCAAGGAGCAAGGGGAGGCTATGGCTACACCTTC	CASSQGARGGYGYTF	TRBJ1-2	-	-	TRBV4-1
TGTGCCAGCACGGTGGACATGGGAAGTACTGAAGCTTTCTTT	CASTVDMGSTEAFF	TRBJ1-1	-	-	TRBV5-8
TGTGCCAGCAGTGGAAAGGACAGCGTTAATTCACCCCTCCACTTT	CASSGKDSVNSPLHF	TRBJ1-6	few	-	TRBV6-6
TGTGCCAGCATCAAGGAGAGGGACACTGAAGCTTTCTTT	CASIKERDTEAFF	TRBJ1-1	-	-	TRBV5-5
TGTGCCTCCACCGGCCTAGCGGGAGACAATGAGCAGTTCTTC	CASTGLAGDNEQFF	TRBJ2-1	-	TRBD2	TRBV6-1
TGCGCCAGCAGTCAACCGGGACTAGCGGAACCAACTGCTAGCACAGATACGCAGTATTTT	CASSQPGLAEPTASTDTQYF	TRBJ2-3	-	TRBD2	TRBV23-1
TGCGCCAGCAGCTCCGGACTAGCGGGAGTCTCCTACAATGAGCAGTTCTTC	CASSSGLAGVSYNEQFF	TRBJ2-1	-	TRBD2	TRBV5-1
TGTGCCCGCTCGCGCTTGAACACTGAAGCTTTCTTT	CARSRLNTEAFF	TRBJ1-1	-	-	TRBV30
TGTGCCACCAGCAGAGCGGGGGGACTCTCAAACTACGAGCAGTACTTC	CATSRAGGLSNYEQYF	TRBJ2-7	-	TRBD2	TRBV15
TGTGCCAGCAGCTTGAATCCCCAGGGGGCCTCCTACAATGAGCAGTTCTTC	CASSLNPQGASYNEQFF	TRBJ2-1	-	TRBD1	TRBV7-3
TGCGCCAGCAGCTTCCGACAGGGACCAGATACGCAGTATTTT	CASSFRQGPDTQYF	TRBJ2-3	-	TRBD1	TRBV5-1
TGTGCCAGCAGTGAACAGGGGGCGCGAGAGGCCCAGTACTTC	CASSEQGAREAQYF	TRBJ2-5	few	TRBD1	TRBV2
TGTGCCACCAGCTTCCAGAGGGATGAAGCTTTCTTT	CATSFQRDEAFF	TRBJ1-1	-	-	TRBV15
TGTGCCAGCAGCTTAGATCGTAGCGCGGGCACAGATACGCAGTATTTT	CASSLDRSAGTDTQYF	TRBJ2-3	-	-	TRBV11-2
TGTGCCAGCAGTTTAGGTAGCAAAGGATCATTATATGGCTACACCTTC	CASSLGSKGSLYGYTF	TRBJ1-2	-	-	TRBV28
TGTGCCACCAGCAGAGATCAGGCGAGCAATCAGCCCCAGCATTTT	CATSRDQASNQPQHF	TRBJ1-5	once	-	TRBV15
TGTGCCAGCAGTTTACCAACTCCGGGACAGAACACTGAAGCTTTCTTT	CASSLPTPGQNTEAFF	TRBJ1-1	-	-	TRBV28
TGTGCCAGCAGCGATGCTCACAGGGTGATGGGCACTGAAGCTTTCTTT	CASSDAHRVMGTEAFF	TRBJ1-1	-	-	TRBV5-8
TGTGCCAGCTACCCTGGCAGGGGTGGCAATGAGCAGTTCTTC	CASYPGRGGNEQFF	TRBJ2-1	-	-	TRBV2
TGTGCCAGTAGCGTCGGGACTAGCGGACAAGAGACCCAGTACTTC	CASSVGTSGQETQYF	TRBJ2-5	-	TRBD2	TRBV19
TGTGCCAGCAGCCAGACTTACAATGAGCAGTTCTTC	CASSQTYNEQFF	TRBJ2-1	-	-	TRBV6-5
TGCGCCAGCAGCCCCCATCCGGGGGGCCAAGAGACCCAGTACTTC	CASSPHPGGQETQYF	TRBJ2-5	-	TRBD2	TRBV5-1
TGTGCCAGCAGCTTAAACACCGGGACAGGGGGAATTCATGGAAACACCATATATTTT	CASSLNTGTGGIHGNTIYF	TRBJ1-3	-	TRBD1	TRBV7-9